These T cell receptor beta chains were read from a single sample in a study of blood T cell repertoires in COVID-19. Profiling relied on immunoSEQ multiplex PCR, and the TCRdb table lists in-frame clones only, not all of them. Among hundreds of thousands of clones listed, 80% were seen once. The sample was PBMCs or T cells enriched from blood (not recorded which). Receptor source: a man younger than 40 with acute COVID-19. Both conserved end residues are part of each CDR3. Not all rows give a size; the values are once, few, many and, for expanded clones, a class.

V gene | clone size | CDR3 protein
TRBV7-9 | - | CASSLTGLETQYF
TRBV25-1 | - | CASTDAGSGNTIYF
TRBV6-5 | - | CASILEGWNQPQHF
TRBV6-6 | few | CASFEGRNEKLFF
TRBV6-5 | few | CASRGQNNEKLFF
TRBV28 | - | CASSSDRVYGYTF
TRBV11-2 | - | CASSHLGGAANYGYTF
TRBV11-2 | - | CASSLIRRQDLYEQYF
TRBV6-2/TRBV6-3 | few | CASSRAGGPGEQFF
TRBV19 | - | CASSIGDRGGGYTF
TRBV4-1 | - | CASSQVRQVFTEAFF
TRBV9 | - | CASSAQGYNSPLHF
TRBV19 | - | CASSIASGHYGYTF
TRBV28 | - | CASRAGQTSSGANVLTF
TRBV28 | - | CASSSNRGLNNSPLHF
TRBV18 | - | CASSPPPQTDTQYF
TRBV10-3 | - | CAISDVASTTDTQYF
TRBV28 | - | CASSRFDGELFF
TRBV6-5 | - | CATRAYNEQFF
TRBV5-1 | - | CASSGGQVANYGYTF